The 7 T cell receptor beta chains below come from one sample, sequenced in a study of blood T cell repertoires in COVID-19. The table came from immunoSEQ multiplex PCR; TCRdb's copy has only in-frame clones and leaves some out. The sample includes more than 85,000 clones, roughly 76% seen only once; the top ten take around 7.3%. The sequenced sample consisted of peripheral blood. Receptor source: a woman aged 60-70 years with acute or convalescent COVID-19.

The chain uses TRBV11-2 and TRBJ1-2; a possible D gene is TRBD1 (5 bases). V gave up 1 base and J gave up 2 bases, with 11 bases separating them. Looked up from germline, CDR1 is SGHAT and CDR2 is FQNNGV. The CDR3 is 15 residues long. CDR3 protein: CASSLAFRGNYGYTF. For the CDR3, the DNA is TGTGCCAGCAGCTTAGCGTTTCGGGGGAACTATGGCTACACCTTC.

The chain employs TRBV28 and TRBJ1-5; 8 bases are shared with TRBD1. V shed 6 bases, J shed 4 bases, and the junction held 8 bases outside the gene matches. The CDR3 extends over 15 amino acids. Germline assignment: CDR1 MDHEN and CDR2 SYDVKM. CDR3 region: CASRPQGARNQPQHF. CDR3 nucleotides: TGTGCCAGCAGACCTCAGGGGGCTCGGAATCAGCCCCAGCATTTT.

This clone was seen more than once but under ten times. CDR3 loop: CASRKPGTSGGETQYF. The CDR3 bases are TGTGCCAGCAGAAAACCAGGGACTAGCGGTGGGGAGACCCAGTACTTC. V gene TRBV27 combines with J gene TRBJ2-5, with 11 bases fitting TRBD2. The CDR3 contains 16 residues. The germline gives CDR1 MNHEY, CDR2 SMNVEV (reference sequence). Unmatched junction bases numbered 11, after V lost 6 bases and J lost 5 bases.

This clone was detected a few times. The chain joins TRBV7-9 to TRBJ1-3; D gene ambiguous. V was clipped by 2 bases and J by 0 bases, with 5 bases between them. CDR1 is SEHNR and CDR2 is FQNEAQ in the germline V gene (reference sequence). This CDR3 spans 14 amino acids. The CDR3 nucleotides are TGTGCCAGCAGCTTAACCGGCTCTGGAAACACCATATATTTT. It codes for CASSLTGSGNTIYF. Combining the CDR3 with reference TRBV7-9 and TRBJ1-3 gives the whole variable domain DTGVSQNPRHKITKRGQNVTFRCDPISEHNRLYWYRQTLGQGPEFLTYFQNEAQLEKSRLLSDRFSAERPKGSFSTLEIQRTEQGDSAMYLCASSLTGSGNTIYFGEGSWLTVV.

This rearrangement joins TRBV5-1 to TRBJ1-1; D gene unclear. The germline gives CDR1 SGHRS, CDR2 YFSETQ. V was pared by 0 bases and J by 2 bases, with 11 bases between. The length of the CDR3 is 15 residues. The CDR3 loop is CASSLVQPGNTEAFF. DNA of the CDR3: TGCGCCAGCAGCTTGGTACAGCCCGGAAACACTGAAGCTTTCTTT.

The V and J genes are TRBV28 and TRBJ2-7, with D maybe TRBD1 (5 bases). Germline lookup yields CDR1 MDHEN and CDR2 SYDVKM. Trimming cost V 6 bases and J 4 bases, with 16 bases left between them. CDR3 length equals 14 residues. CDR3 coding DNA: TGTGCCAGCAGGTACAGGCGACCTCCTTACGAGCAGTACTTC. Amino acids: CASRYRRPPYEQYF.

CDR3 in DNA: TGTGCCAGCAGTGACAGGAGGGACATTCAGTACTTC. Protein: CASSDRRDIQYF. This chain connects TRBV6-1 to TRBJ2-4; a weak D match, TRBD2 (6 bases). This CDR3 has 12 amino acids. CDR1 is MNHNS and CDR2 is SASEGT in the germline V gene. Trimming cost V 3 bases and J 8 bases, with 8 bases left between them.